This T cell receptor beta chain stems from a study of T cell responses to AZD1222 COVID-19 vaccine. Study-wide results and caveats: It was only a handful of AZD1222 recipients who were seropositive at baseline.

Some clones are missing from TCRdb's copy, which holds only in-frame ones; the method was immunoSEQ multiplex PCR. The sample gives 150,000 to 200,000 clones, approximately 94% of which show up once; less than 4% is in the top ten. To note about this clone: Its antigen remains unknown.

The germline V gene has CDR1 LNHDA and CDR2 SQIVND (reference sequence). The V gene lost 3 bases and the J gene lost 3 bases, with 11 bases spanning the gap. The CDR3 has 15 amino acids. The input for sequencing was peripheral blood, taken 28 days after the second dose of the MenACWY control vaccine. This TCR derives from an adult who received the MenACWY meningococcal vaccine as a control. The chain combines TRBV19 with TRBJ1-4; D gene unclear. CDR3 amino acids: CASSISGVPNEKLFF. CDR3 bases: TGTGCCAGTAGTATCTCCGGCGTACCTAATGAAAAACTGTTTTTT.